The next 11 T cell receptor beta chains were all read from a single sample in a study of cytomegalovirus exposure and HLA in healthy donors. The PCR was carried out with 60 Vbeta primers and 13 Jbeta primers. The method was immunoSEQ multiplex PCR; TCRdb's version includes in-frame clones alone and lacks a portion of them. The data contain fewer than 200,000 clones, 75% to 85% of them seen just once; the ten biggest clones take up 0.6% to 0.95%. The material sequenced was PBMCs. The receptors derive from a female donor in good health and CMV-seronegative.

This chain links TRBV9 with TRBJ2-3, with D possibly being TRBD2 (7 bases). CDR3 length: 17 residues. V lost 0 bases and J lost 0, with 14 bases in between. The germline V gene has CDR1 SGDLS and CDR2 YYNGEE. The CDR3 here is CASSVGGGWSSTDTQYF. Written as DNA, the CDR3 is TGTGCCAGCAGCGTAGGGGGGGGCTGGTCTAGCACAGATACGCAGTATTTT.

The chain joins TRBV7-2 to TRBJ1-1; TRBD1 aligns across 10 bases. Germline V CDR1 and CDR2: SGHTA, FQGNSA. After removal of 1 base from V and 8 bases from J, the junction contained 7 bases not matched to a gene. This CDR3 region has 15 residues. CDR3 nucleotides: TGTGCCAGCAGCTTAGGAGGGGGGACAGGGGAGGAAGCTTTCTTT. Encoded protein: CASSLGGGTGEEAFF. The full variable domain, its missing parts supplied by reference TRBV7-2 and TRBJ1-1, is GAGVSQSPSNKVTEKGKDVELRCDPISGHTALYWYRQSLGQGLEFLIYFQGNSAPDKSGLPSDRFSAERTGGSVSTLTIQRTQQEDSAVYLCASSLGGGTGEEAFFGQGTRLTVV.

The genes are TRBV4-3 and TRBJ1-6; no definite D call. Per germline, CDR1 LGHNA and CDR2 YSLEER. This CDR3 comprises 12 residues. V lost 5 bases and J 6 bases, leaving 5 bases between the germline ends. The DNA for the CDR3 is TGCGCCAGCAGCGGACTTAATTCACCCCTCCACTTT. Its protein is CASSGLNSPLHF.

As to this clone: The sample has other DNA sequences that encode this CDR3 too. V usage is TRBV5-1 and J usage is TRBJ2-7, with D possibly being TRBD2 (6 bases). V lost 0 bases, J lost 1 base, and 8 bases lay in between. CDR1 SGHRS and CDR2 YFSETQ come from the germline V gene. The CDR3 totals 14 residues. As DNA, the CDR3 is TGCGCCAGCAGCTTGGTTGGGGGGTCCTACGAGCAGTACTTC. Translating gives CASSLVGGSYEQYF. Full variable domain (remainder filled in from reference TRBV5-1 and TRBJ2-7): KAGVTQTPRYLIKTRGQQVTLSCSPISGHRSVSWYQQTPGQGLQFLFEYFSETQRNKGNFPGRFSGRQFSNSRSEMNVSTLELGDSALYLCASSLVGGSYEQYFGPGTRLTVT.

In regard to this clone: A junction end diverges from the germline sequence, so it may reflect a read error. V gene TRBV7-2 combines with J gene TRBJ2-1, with 11 bases fitting TRBD2. The length of the CDR3 is 15 residues. Germline-derived CDR1 and CDR2 are SGHTA and FQGNSA. CDR3 DNA sequence: TGTGCCAGCAGCCCCGTCGGGTTAGCGGGAGGGATGGGGGTCTTC. Its protein is CASSPVGLAGGMGVF.

The chain couples TRBV2 to TRBJ2-1, with 10 nucleotides matching TRBD2. Trimming cost V 4 bases and J 4 bases; bases outside gene matches: 10. CDR1 and CDR2 from the germline V gene are SNHLY and FYNNEI. This CDR3 has 17 amino acids. The CDR3 spells CASSVHTLAGLYNEQFF. The CDR3 DNA follows: TGTGCCAGCAGTGTCCACACACTAGCGGGGCTATACAATGAGCAGTTCTTC. Full variable domain (rest looked up from reference TRBV2 and TRBJ2-1): EPEVTQTPSHQVTQMGQEVILRCVPISNHLYFYWYRQILGQKVEFLVSFYNNEISEKSEIFDDQFSVERPDGSNFTLKIRSTKLEDSAMYFCASSVHTLAGLYNEQFFGPGTRLTVL.

This clone was counted a few times. The gene calls are TRBV6-6 and TRBJ2-7; D perhaps matches TRBD2 (5 bases). The V gene lost 5 bases and the J gene lost 3 bases, with 11 bases spanning the gap. This CDR3 is built from 13 residues. Germline lookup yields CDR1 MNHNY and CDR2 SVGAGI (reference sequence). CDR3 sequence: CASSPGRVYEQYF. The CDR3 nucleotides read TGTGCCAGCAGTCCTGGGCGGGTCTACGAGCAGTACTTC.

This clone is a singleton in its sample. The chain carries TRBV7-2 and TRBJ2-5; 11 bases are shared with TRBD2. After removal of 3 bases from V and 2 bases from J, the junction contained 8 bases not matched to a gene. This CDR3 has 17 amino acids. Germline values: CDR1 SGHTA, CDR2 FQGNSA. In nucleotides, the CDR3 is TGTGCCAGCAGCTTGCGGACTAGCGGGCAGTTTCAAGAGACCCAGTACTTC. Its translation is CASSLRTSGQFQETQYF.

This chain uses TRBV13 with TRBJ2-7; 14 bases fit TRBD2. V lost 8 bases and J lost 3; bases outside the gene matches: 6. Germline V gene lookup returns CDR1 PRHDT and CDR2 FYEKMQ (reference sequence). The length of the CDR3 is 15 residues. CDR3 sequence: CASGSGLAGVYEQYF. The CDR3 DNA reads as TGTGCCAGCGGATCGGGACTAGCGGGAGTCTACGAGCAGTACTTC.

This clone was picked up a small number of times. This chain connects TRBV6-5 to TRBJ2-5, with D possibly being TRBD1 (5 bases). The germline gives CDR1 MNHEY, CDR2 SVGAGI. Deletions cut 5 bases from V and 5 bases from J, with 12 bases between. The CDR3 has 13 amino acids. The CDR3 DNA reads as TGTGCCAGCAGTGACAGCTTATCCGAGACCCAGTACTTC. This gives the protein CASSDSLSETQYF.

This clone was recorded a few times. The V call is TRBV28, the J call TRBJ2-6, with no clear D. From germline, CDR1 is MDHEN and CDR2 SYDVKM. V was pared by 3 bases and J by 1 base, with 16 bases between. CDR3 length equals 18 residues. Here the CDR3 DNA reads TGTGCCAGCAGTTTTCGCTATTCCTTGAGATCTGGGGCCAACGTCCTGACTTTC. Its protein product is CASSFRYSLRSGANVLTF.